A few counts support the clone carrying this T cell receptor beta chain. The antigen is undetermined. After removal of 4 bases from V and 1 base from J, the junction contained 0 bases not matched to a gene. The V gene's germline CDR1 is SQVTM and CDR2 ANQGSEA. The CDR3 totals 13 residues. For every donor, a draw yielded about 9.7 milliliters of peripheral blood. For the second PCR, which ran for roughly 6 to 12 cycles, a sample-barcoded 5' primer and a J-beta primer mix were used. Via MiXCR, TCRdb re-called the 5' RACE reads, giving one row per CDR3 protein. The data show about 1.6 million distinct CDR3 sequences, about 35% seen once. The sample belongs to a study of blood T cells in healthy people across ages. Overall study findings and caveats: Per million T cells, TCR beta diversity dropped roughly linearly as age increased. Donor CMV status, an unknown factor, possibly confounded changes in expanded clonotypes. Relative to aged donors, long-lived donors carried more naive CD4+ cells and displayed higher diversity.

J is TRBJ1-4 and V is TRBV29-1, with 7 bases fitting TRBD1. The sample taken for sequencing was blood. This TCR was recovered from a woman in her thirties in good health. CDR3 bases: TGCAGCGTTGGACAGGGAACTAATGAAAAACTGTTTTTT. Protein sequence: CSVGQGTNEKLFF.